This T cell receptor (beta chain) was captured in a study of CD8 T cells in ankylosing spondylitis (dated by TCRdb to between 2016 and 2019). About the full investigation: The study profiled T cell receptor beta repertoires in healthy donors and ankylosing spondylitis patients to find disease-linked TCR variants. In total, the full study cohort was made up of approximately 99 healthy donors and roughly 27 ankylosing spondylitis patients. Peripheral blood was sampled, and synovial fluid was also collected from ankylosing spondylitis patients.

Including the terminal cysteine and phenylalanine, the CDR3 comprises 15 residues. Here the CDR3 DNA is all that survives: 45 bases in frame from base 1. V was cut back by 0 bases and J by 5 bases, leaving a gap of 12 bases between them. The germline V gene sets CDR1 to LGHNT and CDR2 to FRNRAP. The sequencer was an Illumina HiSeq 2500. Quantitative 5'-RACE with molecular barcodes was the method used to prepare the TCR beta libraries. In the source study's methods: A new computational method based on a probabilistic model of VDJ rearrangement was used to identify disease-linked TCR variants. The public sequencing data were trimmed at Q25 with fastp and processed into clonotypes with MiXCR by TCRdb, which kept only in-frame beta chains. Rows are unified per CDR3 protein, each entry keeping the most common DNA and genes. For this entry, the V and J calls and clone size follow TCRdb and not the study's own pipeline. The table for this sample lists fewer than 400,000 distinct CDR3 sequences; 14% to 15% of them were counted only once. Of the sample, approximately 1% is held by the ten largest clones.

General conclusions and limits of the study: Some motif variants had previously been reported in the synovial fluid and blood of reactive arthritis patients, which suggests shared mechanisms of disease initiation. The disease-linked clones were reported to be significantly enriched in matched synovial fluid samples from ankylosing spondylitis patients. In peripheral blood, the disease-linked clones were found at relatively low frequencies and had a CD8+ phenotype. Blood from ankylosing spondylitis patients appeared to be characterized by a TCR beta motif composed of under 10 highly homologous amino acid variants.

This clonotype was counted a few times. The antigen it recognizes is unknown. No clone much larger than this one lies a single base away; base qualities are absent. The sequencing input was blood, either unsorted or a sorted T cell fraction (not recorded which). The chain is assembled from TRBV12-5 and TRBJ2-3; the D gene is possibly TRBD2, with 6 bases matching. The clonotype was recovered from a male donor with ankylosing spondylitis or in good health (not recorded which). DNA sequence: TGTGCTAGTGGTTTGGTAACTAGCATGAGAGATACGCAGTATTTT. Its protein reads: CASGLVTSMRDTQYF.